The entry below gives a single T cell receptor beta chain sequence along with its context. Trimming removed 0 bases at V and 2 bases at J, with 11 bases between. The CDR3 runs to 14 residues. The V gene's germline CDR1 is DFQATT and CDR2 SNEGSKA (reference sequence). The source of the sample is a study of CD8+CD57+ T cells in acquired aplastic anemia. Profiles of TCR beta VDJ and CDR3 were generated from a genomic DNA template. TCRdb re-called the reads through MiXCR, storing one row per CDR3 protein. Seen here are around 200,000 distinct CDR3 sequences, roughly 57% observed once, and the top ten hold roughly 29%.

This chain connects TRBV20-1 to TRBJ2-7, with D unresolved. The specimen was sorted CD4+, CD8+, or CD8+CD57+ T cells (not recorded which) from PBMCs. This sequence was found in a human donor in good health. The CDR3 DNA sequence: TGCAGTGCTAGAGAGGGTCTATCGGCCTACGAGCAGTACTTC. It translates to CSAREGLSAYEQYF.